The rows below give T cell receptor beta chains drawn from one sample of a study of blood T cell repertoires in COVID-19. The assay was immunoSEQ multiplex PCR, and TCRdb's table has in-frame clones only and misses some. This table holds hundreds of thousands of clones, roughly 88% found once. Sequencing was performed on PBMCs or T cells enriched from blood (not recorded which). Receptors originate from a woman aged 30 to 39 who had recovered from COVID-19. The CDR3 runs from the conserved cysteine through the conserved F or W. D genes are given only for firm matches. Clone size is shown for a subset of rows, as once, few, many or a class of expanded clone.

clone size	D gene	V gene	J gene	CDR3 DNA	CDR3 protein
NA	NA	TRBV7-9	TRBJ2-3	TGTGCCAGCAGCTTATCTCGCGTTCTGGGGGCGGTTACAGATACGCAGTATTTT	CASSLSRVLGAVTDTQYF
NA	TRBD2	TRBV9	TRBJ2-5	TGTGCCAGCAGCGTAGATGCGGGAGGTCGGGAGACCCAGTACTTC	CASSVDAGGRETQYF
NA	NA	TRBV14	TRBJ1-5	TGTGCCAGCAGCCCCGACCAGAGGCAGCCCCAGCATTTT	CASSPDQRQPQHF
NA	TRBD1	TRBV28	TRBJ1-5	TGTGCCAGCCGGGGACAGGGCTTCATCAGAGATCAGCCCCAGCATTTT	CASRGQGFIRDQPQHF
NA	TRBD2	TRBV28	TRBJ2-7	TGTGCCAGCAGTTTAGCGGGACTAGCGGGAGGCTCTATCTACGAGCAGTACTTC	CASSLAGLAGGSIYEQYF
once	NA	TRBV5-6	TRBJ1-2	TGTGCCAGCAGCTTAAGTGCAGGGGTCTACTATGGCTACACCTTC	CASSLSAGVYYGYTF
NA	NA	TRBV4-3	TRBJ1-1	TGCGCCAGCAGCCCGGATGAGGGGGCTGAAGCTTTCTTT	CASSPDEGAEAFF
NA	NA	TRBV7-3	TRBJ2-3	TGTGCCAGCAGCTTAAGAGTAGGGGGAGATACGCAGTATTTT	CASSLRVGGDTQYF
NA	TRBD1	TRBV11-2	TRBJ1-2	TGTGCCAGCAGCTTAGGGGGGACAGCCAGTGGCTACACCTTC	CASSLGGTASGYTF
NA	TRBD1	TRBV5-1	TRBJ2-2	TGCGCCAGCAGCTTGGTTGGGGCAGCCAGGGGGTTGGACACCGGGGAGCTGTTTTTT	CASSLVGAARGLDTGELFF
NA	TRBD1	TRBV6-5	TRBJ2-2	TGTGCCAGCAGGTTGACAGGGGTCACCGGGGAGCTGTTTTTT	CASRLTGVTGELFF
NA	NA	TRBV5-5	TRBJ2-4	TGTGCCAGCAGCCCCCTGGGAGTGGGCAAAAACATTCAGTACTTC	CASSPLGVGKNIQYF
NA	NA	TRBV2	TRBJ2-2	TGTGCCAACCACCGAGGAACCGGGGAGCTGTTTTTT	CANHRGTGELFF
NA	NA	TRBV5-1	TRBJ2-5	TGCGCCAGCAGCATAACAGGGTCGGGGGAGACCCAGTACTTC	CASSITGSGETQYF
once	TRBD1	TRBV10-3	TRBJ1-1	TGTGCCATCAGTGGCCCCTCACCACAGGGGACTGGTACTGAAGCTTTCTTT	CAISGPSPQGTGTEAFF
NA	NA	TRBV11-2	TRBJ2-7	TGTGCCAGCAGCCCTACGGGACTCTACTACGAGCAGTACTTC	CASSPTGLYYEQYF
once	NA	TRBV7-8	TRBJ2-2	TGTGCCAGCAGACCAAGTTCGGTATGGACCGGGGAGCTGTTTTTT	CASRPSSVWTGELFF
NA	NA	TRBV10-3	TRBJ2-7	TGTGCCATCACCCGGACAGATAGCTCCTACGAGCAGTACTTC	CAITRTDSSYEQYF
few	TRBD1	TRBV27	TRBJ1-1	TGTGCCAGCCGACAGGGGACTAAAGCTTTCTTT	CASRQGTKAFF
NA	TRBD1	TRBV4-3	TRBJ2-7	TGCGCCAGCAGCCAAGAAGCCCACACAGGGGTCCCCTACGAGCAGTACTTC	CASSQEAHTGVPYEQYF
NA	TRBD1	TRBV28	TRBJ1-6	TGTGCCAGCAGGGAACGGGGAGGACAGGAGCCTTTTTCACCCCTCCACTTT	CASRERGGQEPFSPLHF
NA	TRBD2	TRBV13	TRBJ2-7	TGTGCCAGCAGCCATGGACTAGCGGGGACACTATACGAGCAGTACTTC	CASSHGLAGTLYEQYF
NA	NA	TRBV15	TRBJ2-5	TGTGCCACCAGCAGAGATCACAGCGGAGAGACCCAGTACTTC	CATSRDHSGETQYF
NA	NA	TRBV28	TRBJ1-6	TGTGCCAGCAGTTTAAGGCAGTTACTAAATTCACCCCTCCACTTT	CASSLRQLLNSPLHF
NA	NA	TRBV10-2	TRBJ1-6	TGCGCCACCGAATCGGCCTATAATTCACCCCTCCACTTT	CATESAYNSPLHF
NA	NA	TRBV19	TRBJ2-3	TGTGCCAGTAGTGAGGGGGACCGCACAGATACGCAGTATTTT	CASSEGDRTDTQYF
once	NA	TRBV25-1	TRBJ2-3	TGTGCCAGCAGTGAGTTAGGCAGGGGAAACACAGATACGCAGTATTTT	CASSELGRGNTDTQYF
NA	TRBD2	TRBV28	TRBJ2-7	TGTGCCAGCAGTTTATTCACTAGCGGGAGCTCCGAGCAGTACTTC	CASSLFTSGSSEQYF
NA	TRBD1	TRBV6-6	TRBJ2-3	TGTGCCAGCAGTTACGCAACAGGGGGCCCAGATACGCAGTATTTT	CASSYATGGPDTQYF
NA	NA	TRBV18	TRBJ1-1	TGTGCCAGCTCACCACCGGGTAGGGGGTCGACTTTCTTT	CASSPPGRGSTFF
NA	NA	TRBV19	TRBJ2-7	TGTGCCAGTAGGGTGACAGGATCCTACGAGCAGTACTTC	CASRVTGSYEQYF
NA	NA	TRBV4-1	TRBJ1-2	TGCGCCAGCAGCGGGTGGGGGGAACCCTATGGCTACACCTTC	CASSGWGEPYGYTF
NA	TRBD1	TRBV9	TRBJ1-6	TGTGCCAGCAGCGTAGTAGTAACAGGGGGCGGATCACCCCTCCACTTT	CASSVVVTGGGSPLHF
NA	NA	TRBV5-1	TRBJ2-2	TGCGCCAGCAGCTTGAGTACCTCGGGTTATACCGGGGAGCTGTTTTTT	CASSLSTSGYTGELFF
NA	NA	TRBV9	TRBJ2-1	TGTGCCAGCAGCGTAGGCGGAGCCCTGTACAATGAGCAGTTCTTC	CASSVGGALYNEQFF
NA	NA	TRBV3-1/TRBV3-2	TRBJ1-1	TGTGCCAGCAGCTTAGAACATCAGGGCACTGAAGCTTTCTTT	CASSLEHQGTEAFF
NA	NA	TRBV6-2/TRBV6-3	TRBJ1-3	TGTGCCAGCAGTCCCAGGGCTTCTGGAAACACCATATATTTT	CASSPRASGNTIYF
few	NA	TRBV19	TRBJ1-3	TGTGCCAGTAGTATAAACAGGATCGGAAACACCATATATTTT	CASSINRIGNTIYF
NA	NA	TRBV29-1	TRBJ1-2	TGCAGCGTTGAAGTTTCGGACAGCACTATTAACTATGGCTACACCTTC	CSVEVSDSTINYGYTF